The T cell receptor (beta chain) described here comes from a study of human T cells and chemical hapten exposure. This clonotype was recorded at least ten times. Time point given: patch test 1, 2 weeks after DPC sensitization. Treatment of the sample: therapeutic diphenylcyclopropenone sensitization with weekly scalp DPC. From the RACE reads, TCRdb called clonotypes with MiXCR, one entry per CDR3 protein. The top ten hold 3.5% of the sample, which has under 130,000 distinct CDR3 sequences, approximately 10% seen once. Germline V gene lookup returns CDR1 MDHEN and CDR2 SYDVKM. The CDR3 is 14 residues long. V lost 5 bases to trimming and J lost 5 bases; unmatched junction nucleotides: 5.

The clonotype originates from a woman in her forties with alopecia areata. Some clones in this sample may be carry-over from other donors' samples. The V gene is TRBV28, the J gene TRBJ2-7; 11 nucleotides line up with TRBD2. The sequenced sample was whole blood, obtained in connection with sensitization to the hapten diphenylcyclopropenone (DPC). The CDR3 bases are TGTGCCAGCAGTCTAGCGGGAGGAACCCACGAGCAGTACTTC. This gives the protein CASSLAGGTHEQYF.